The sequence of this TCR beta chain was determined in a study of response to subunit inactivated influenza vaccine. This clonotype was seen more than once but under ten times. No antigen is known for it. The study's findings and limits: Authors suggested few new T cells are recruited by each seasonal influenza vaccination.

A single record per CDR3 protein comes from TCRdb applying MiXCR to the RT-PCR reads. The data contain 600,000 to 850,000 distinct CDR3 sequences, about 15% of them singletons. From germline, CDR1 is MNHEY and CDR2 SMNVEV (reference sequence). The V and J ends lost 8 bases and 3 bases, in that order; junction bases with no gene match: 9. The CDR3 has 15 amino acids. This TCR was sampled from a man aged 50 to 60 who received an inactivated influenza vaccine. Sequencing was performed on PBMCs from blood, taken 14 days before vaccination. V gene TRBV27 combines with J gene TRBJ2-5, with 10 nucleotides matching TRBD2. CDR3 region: CASPNRTSGKETQYF. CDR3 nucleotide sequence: TGTGCCAGCCCAAATCGGACTAGCGGAAAAGAGACCCAGTACTTC.